This paragraph reports one TCR beta chain. No antigen is known for it. Profiled with immunoSEQ multiplex PCR; TCRdb holds only in-frame clones, not every one. The table has some 90,000 clones, 87% seen once. This sample was taken from a study of cytomegalovirus exposure and HLA in healthy donors. Study summary: The 90 to 150 validation repertoires used the same platform as the 666 first-cohort repertoires, a later analysis reported.

Broader study findings: In vitro confirmation showed a few CMV-associated chains to be CMV antigen specific. Using the classifier, cytomegalovirus status was reportedly diagnosed with high specificity and sensitivity. It was 164 TCR beta chains that were listed as cytomegalovirus-associated.

This receptor was obtained from a young woman in good health and CMV-seronegative. Sequenced input: PBMCs.

The CDR3 DNA reads as TGTGCCAGTAGTCCCCAGCGGGAGTCCTACAATGAGCAGTTCTTC. Translated, it gives CASSPQRESYNEQFF. The chain couples TRBV7-2 to TRBJ2-1; 8 bases align to TRBD2. With 9 bases clipped from V and 1 base from J, the junction kept 8 bases outside the gene matches. This CDR3 has 15 amino acids. Germline assignment: CDR1 SGHTA and CDR2 FQGNSA.